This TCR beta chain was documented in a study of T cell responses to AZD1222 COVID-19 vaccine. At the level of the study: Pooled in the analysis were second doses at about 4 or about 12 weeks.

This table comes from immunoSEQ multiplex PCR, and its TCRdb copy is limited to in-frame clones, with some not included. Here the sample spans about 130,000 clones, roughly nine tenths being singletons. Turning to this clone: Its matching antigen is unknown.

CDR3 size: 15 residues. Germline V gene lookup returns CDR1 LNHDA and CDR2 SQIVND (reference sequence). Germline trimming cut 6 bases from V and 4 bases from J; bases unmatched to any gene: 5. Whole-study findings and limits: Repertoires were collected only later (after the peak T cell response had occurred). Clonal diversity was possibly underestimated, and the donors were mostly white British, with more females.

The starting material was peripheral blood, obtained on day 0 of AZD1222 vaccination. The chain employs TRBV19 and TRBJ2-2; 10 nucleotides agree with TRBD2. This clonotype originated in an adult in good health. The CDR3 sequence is CASSLRTSGTGELFF. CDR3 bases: TGTGCCAGTAGCCTGAGGACTAGCGGCACCGGGGAGCTGTTTTTT. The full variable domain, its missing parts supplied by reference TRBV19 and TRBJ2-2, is DGGITQSPKYLFRKEGQNVTLSCEQNLNHDAMYWYRQDPGQGLRLIYYSQIVNDFQKGDIAEGYSVSREKKESFPLTVTSAQKNPTAFYLCASSLRTSGTGELFFGEGSRLTVL.